Shown below are 20 T cell receptor beta chains from a single sample sequenced in a study of shared clonotypes between healthy human individuals. Profiling relied on immunoSEQ multiplex PCR, and the TCRdb table lists in-frame clones only, not all of them. The repertoire holds around 2.3 million clones, with approximately 96% as singletons. Material for sequencing was naive CD4+ T cells sorted from blood. The sample's subset: CD45RA+ positively selected. Every receptor here comes from a man younger than 30 in good health.

CDR3 sequence reads: CSVEDQGANEQFF. The CDR3 nucleotides are TGCAGCGTTGAAGATCAGGGGGCCAATGAGCAGTTCTTC. The rearrangement joins TRBV29-1 to TRBJ2-1, with 8 positions matching TRBD1. This CDR3 region has 13 residues. Germline CDR1 SQVTM, CDR2 ANQGSEA. J gave up 6 bases and V 0 bases, and 1 base lay outside the gene matches.

J is TRBJ2-7 and V is TRBV10-2; D is undetermined. From germline, CDR1 is WSHSY and CDR2 SAAADI. The CDR3 has 16 residues. V lost 11 bases, J lost 0 bases, and 23 bases lay in between. CDR3 protein: CASKIGIMESSYEQYF. The CDR3 DNA reads TGCGCCTCAAAAATTGGGATAATGGAAAGCTCCTACGAGCAGTACTTC.

The chain combines TRBV11-2 with TRBJ1-3, with TRBD1 matching over 8 bases. CDR1 is SGHAT, CDR2 FQNNGV, per germline. Trimming removed 5 bases from V and 0 bases from J; junction bases left unmatched: 6. The CDR3 covers 16 residues. DNA of the CDR3: TGTGCCAGCAGCGGCCCGGGACAGGTCTCTGGAAACACCATATATTTT. This translates into CASSGPGQVSGNTIYF.

In this sample, this clone turned up once. The identical CDR3 is also encoded by other nucleotide sequences in the sample. The gene calls are TRBV7-9 and TRBJ2-7; D is ambiguous. Germline V CDR1 and CDR2: SEHNR, FQNEAQ (reference sequence). V lost 0 bases and J lost 6, with 3 bases in between. The length of the CDR3 is 11 residues. The CDR3 here is CASSLAGEQYF. CDR3 in DNA: TGTGCCAGCAGCTTAGCCGGCGAGCAGTACTTC.

The rearrangement joins TRBV7-9 to TRBJ2-1; 7 bases align to TRBD2. The CDR3 spans 15 residues. V was clipped by 1 base and J by 2 bases; unmatched bases: 2. Germline lookup yields CDR1 SEHNR and CDR2 FQNEAQ (reference sequence). CDR3 nucleotides: TGTGCCAGCAGCTTAGAGGGGAGGGCCTACAATGAGCAGTTCTTC. Amino acid sequence: CASSLEGRAYNEQFF.

Details on this clone: Other DNA sequences within the sample encode an identical CDR3. The chain combines TRBV2 with TRBJ1-5; 9 bases line up with TRBD1. The CDR3 spans 15 residues. Germline loops: CDR1 SNHLY, CDR2 FYNNEI. J gave up 4 bases and V 6 bases, and 7 bases lay outside the gene matches. The CDR3 sequence is CASSADRGGNQPQHF. DNA for the CDR3: TGTGCCAGCAGCGCGGACAGGGGAGGAAATCAGCCCCAGCATTTT.

This rearrangement joins TRBV10-3 to TRBJ1-6, with TRBD1 identical over 10 bases. V lost 0 bases, J lost 10 bases, and 9 bases stayed unmatched. CDR1 is ENHRY and CDR2 is SYGVKD in the germline V gene. The CDR3 sequence is 17 residues long. The DNA for the CDR3 is TGTGCCATCAGTGAGTCGTCCAAGGACAGGGGGAAATCACCCCTCCACTTT. Translating gives CAISESSKDRGKSPLHF.

The genes are TRBV30 and TRBJ1-3; no clear D gene. The germline V gene encodes CDR1 GTSNPN and CDR2 SVGIG (reference sequence). The V end lost 6 bases, the J end lost 1 base, and 10 bases lay between the germline ends. CDR3 size: 13 residues. The CDR3 protein is CACGEKSGNTIYF. As DNA, the CDR3 is TGTGCCTGCGGGGAGAAGTCTGGAAACACCATATATTTT. The full variable domain, in which reference TRBV30 and TRBJ1-3 provide the parts outside the CDR3, is SQTIHQWPATLVQPVGSPLSLECTVEGTSNPNLYWYRQAAGRGLQLLFYSVGIGQISSEVPQNLSASRPQDRQFILSSKKLLLSDSGFYLCACGEKSGNTIYFGEGSWLTVV.

This rearrangement joins TRBV11-2 to TRBJ2-1; 8 bases align to TRBD1. The trim removed 1 base at V and 6 bases at J, leaving 5 bases unmatched. In germline, CDR1 is SGHAT, CDR2 FQNNGV. CDR3 length: 15 amino acids. CDR3 nucleotide sequence: TGTGCCAGCAGCTTAGCAGGACAGGGAACCAATGAGCAGTTCTTC. Translating gives CASSLAGQGTNEQFF. The full variable domain, in which reference TRBV11-2 and TRBJ2-1 provide the parts outside the CDR3, is EAGVAQSPRYKIIEKRQSVAFWCNPISGHATLYWYQQILGQGPKLLIQFQNNGVVDDSQLPKDRFSAERLKGVDSTLKIQPAKLEDSAVYLCASSLAGQGTNEQFFGPGTRLTVL.

The V gene is TRBV27, the J gene TRBJ2-7; 11 nucleotides match TRBD2. The V and J ends lost 7 bases and 2 bases, in that order; junction bases with no gene match: 10. The CDR3 has 16 amino acids. Germline V gene lookup returns CDR1 MNHEY and CDR2 SMNVEV (reference sequence). The CDR3 reads CASTIGLAGAAYEQYF. DNA for the CDR3: TGTGCCAGCACCATAGGACTAGCGGGTGCAGCCTACGAGCAGTACTTC.

The V call is TRBV10-3, the J call TRBJ2-7; D gene ambiguous. V was cut by 0 bases and J by 2 bases, with 8 bases left in between. CDR1 and CDR2 (germline): ENHRY, SYGVKD. The CDR3 length is 14 residues. CDR3: CAISESSAAYEQYF. CDR3 nucleotide sequence: TGTGCCATCAGTGAGTCTTCGGCCGCCTACGAGCAGTACTTC.

This sequence joins TRBV7-9 and TRBJ1-4; a weak D match, TRBD1 (6 bases). Trimming removed 5 bases at V and 7 bases at J, with 11 bases between. Germline lookup yields CDR1 SEHNR and CDR2 FQNEAQ (reference sequence). The CDR3 sequence is 13 residues long. The DNA for the CDR3 is TGTGCCAGCAGCCCAGGACAGTTTGAAAAACTGTTTTTT. Translation: CASSPGQFEKLFF.

This clone was recorded once. This chain uses TRBV7-9 with TRBJ2-5, with TRBD2 matching 15 bases. Trimming cost V 7 bases and J 3 bases; bases outside gene matches: 3. The CDR3 has 15 residues. Germline loops: CDR1 SEHNR, CDR2 FQNEAQ (reference sequence). This CDR3 reads CASMGTSGGKETQYF. CDR3 coding DNA: TGTGCCAGCATGGGGACTAGCGGGGGGAAAGAGACCCAGTACTTC. Combining the CDR3 with reference TRBV7-9 and TRBJ2-5 gives the whole variable domain DTGVSQNPRHKITKRGQNVTFRCDPISEHNRLYWYRQTLGQGPEFLTYFQNEAQLEKSRLLSDRFSAERPKGSFSTLEIQRTEQGDSAMYLCASMGTSGGKETQYFGPGTRLLVL.

The rearrangement links TRBV6-1 to TRBJ1-2; D uncertain. V was shortened by 9 bases and J by 2 bases, with 10 bases between the two germline ends. CDR3 size: 12 residues. Per the germline V gene, CDR1 is MNHNS and CDR2 is SASEGT. CDR3: CASWRGNYGYTF. DNA of the CDR3: TGTGCCAGTTGGCGAGGGAACTATGGCTACACCTTC.

The V and J genes are TRBV5-8 and TRBJ2-2, with 7 bases fitting TRBD1. The germline V gene has CDR1 SGHTS and CDR2 YDEGEE. The length of the CDR3 is 13 residues. V dropped 5 bases and J dropped 6; count of bases not matched to a gene: 4. CDR3 sequence: CASRLGTAGELFF. In DNA form, the CDR3 reads TGTGCCAGCAGACTAGGGACAGCCGGGGAGCTGTTTTTT.

This chain uses TRBV7-3 with TRBJ2-1; 11 nucleotides align to TRBD2. Trimming at V came to 1 base and at J to 6 bases, leaving 11 bases not matched to a gene. This CDR3 has 18 amino acids. Germline assignment: CDR1 SGHTA and CDR2 FQGTGA. The CDR3 bases are TGTGCCAGCAGCTTAAAGCCCCGTCTAGCGGGGGGTAGCAATGAGCAGTTCTTC. Protein: CASSLKPRLAGGSNEQFF.

The chain has TRBV6-1 and TRBJ2-4; weak D call: TRBD2 (6 bases). CDR1 is MNHNS and CDR2 is SASEGT in the germline V gene. Trimming removed 6 bases at V and 10 bases at J, with 19 bases between. This CDR3 is 14 amino acids long. This CDR3 is CASSQGLAGWIQYF. The CDR3 region has the DNA TGTGCCAGCAGCCAGGGACTTGCCGGGTGGATTCAGTACTTC.

The chain combines TRBV5-1 with TRBJ1-6; TRBD1 is a possible D gene (5 bases). CDR3 size: 16 residues. CDR1 SGHRS and CDR2 YFSETQ come from the germline V gene. Trimming cost V 3 bases and J 4 bases, with 14 bases left between them. The CDR3 reads CASSYERQSYNSPLHF. The CDR3 DNA sequence: TGCGCCAGCAGCTACGAACGACAGTCTTATAATTCACCCCTCCACTTT.

The chain links TRBV30 to TRBJ1-2; D not certain. The germline V and J ends were trimmed by 4 bases and 4 bases, with 10 bases remaining between them. CDR1 GTSNPN and CDR2 SVGIG come from the germline V gene (reference sequence). This CDR3 region has 12 residues. CDR3 loop: CAWNSLRYGYTF. CDR3 bases: TGTGCCTGGAACAGCTTGCGCTATGGCTACACCTTC.

The chain combines TRBV5-1 with TRBJ1-2; 7 nucleotides agree with TRBD1. V dropped 4 bases and J dropped 2; count of bases not matched to a gene: 8. The germline V gene encodes CDR1 SGHRS and CDR2 YFSETQ. The CDR3 consists of 15 residues. CDR3 sequence: CASSTSGQVNYGYTF. The DNA for the CDR3 is TGCGCCAGCAGCACTTCAGGACAGGTCAACTATGGCTACACCTTC.